In this sample, the clone carrying this T cell receptor beta chain turned up a few times. Its specificity is unknown. TCRdb re-called the reads through MiXCR, storing one row per CDR3 protein. The sample has some 43,000 distinct CDR3 sequences, around 23% seen once. This entry comes from a study of T cell repertoires in cytomegalovirus infection. Study as a whole: TCR beta signatures that were public indicated CMV infection and matching HLA type. Study-wide results and limits: CMV-specific TCR beta clonotypes restricted by HLA-C dominated the ex vivo response.

CDR1 is MNHGY, CDR2 SAAAGT, per germline. The trim removed 4 bases at V and 0 bases at J, leaving 3 bases unmatched. The CDR3 loop spans 15 amino acids. The sequencing used CD8+ T cells from cultured PBMCs, collected from culture after CMV antigen stimulation. The receptor was derived from a human donor in good health (CMV status not recorded). Some clones in this sample may be carry-over from other donors' samples. This chain joins TRBV6-8 and TRBJ2-1; 7 bases map to TRBD2. The DNA of the CDR3 is TGTGCCAGCAGTTGGGACTACAGCTCCTACAATGAGCAGTTCTTC. The encoded protein is CASSWDYSSYNEQFF.